The T cell receptor beta chain described here comes from a study of OX40 agonist ivuxolimab in advanced cancers. Describing the broader study: Ivuxolimab was an agonistic, fully human IgG2 monoclonal antibody directed against OX40 (CD134), a costimulatory receptor. Prior anti-PD-1, anti-PD-L1 or anti-CTLA-4 therapy was permitted, and approximately 41% of dose-escalation patients had received checkpoint inhibitors. Partial responses occurred in three dose-escalation patients: two with cutaneous melanoma and one with hepatocellular carcinoma. The monotherapy dose-escalation portion (N ≈ 56 patients) of the phase I ivuxolimab trial is reported in the paper. In the dose-escalation cohort, 82.7% of patients were male, and the mean age was approximately 64 years, with a range of about 23 to 85. The purpose of peripheral TCRbeta sequencing was to test whether ivuxolimab changed TCR sequence diversity and led to clonal T-cell expansion. Intravenous ivuxolimab was administered to patients every 2 weeks at six dose levels: 0.01, 0.1, 0.3, 1.5, 3 and 10 mg/kg. Of the approximately 53 patients in dose escalation, about 19 had hepatocellular carcinoma, approximately 15 had melanoma, 9 had renal cell carcinoma and 9 had head and neck cancer. Findings and caveats that apply to the study as a whole: Clonal expansion of both CD4+ and CD8+ blood T cells was observed from baseline to week 6 at doses 0.1 to 3.0 mg/kg. Low levels of normalized T-cell clonal expansion were also seen in some patients who did not respond. In the 0.1-3.0 mg/kg groups, partial responders had among the lowest normalized peripheral clonal expansion, particularly in CD8+ T cells. After ivuxolimab, more expanded clones were found on average in CD8+ T cells than in CD4+ T cells. Which antigens the clonally expanded peripheral T cells were specific for was not determined.

Genomic DNA was isolated from the sorted cells so that the TCRbeta CDR3 region could be sequenced. The immunoSEQ Assay was used for sequencing of TCRbeta CDR3 regions. TCRdb re-hosts the immuneACCESS table, in-frame sequences only. Its copies lack some clones; in the studies checked, an unresolved V gene accounts for under half of them, and the cause for the rest is not known. This sample is represented by approximately 58,000 clones; around 93% of them were singletons. Of the sample, 9.5% to 15% falls within the top ten clones. There are 16 amino acids in the CDR3, from cysteine to phenylalanine inclusive. Of all the DNA, just the CDR3 is kept, 48 bases in frame from base 1. Deletion took 8 bases off V and 4 bases off J, with a span of 24 bases between the germline ends. From a lookup of the germline V gene, CDR1 and CDR2 are MNHNS and SASEGT. This clone was detected only once. Its binding antigen is unknown. No base quality information exists; no much larger clone differs at one position.

The trial excluded patients who had a history of autoimmune disease or who were on systemic immunosuppression. In every dose cohort, peripheral blood was drawn for TCR sequencing at baseline, cycle 4 day 1, and cycle 7 day 1. The samples were taken from a phase I, first-in-human, multicenter, open-label dose-escalation trial of ivuxolimab. Adults with locally advanced or metastatic head and neck squamous cell, hepatocellular, melanoma or renal cell carcinoma were enrolled in the trial. CD4+ and CD8+ T cells were sorted separately from peripheral blood before TCR sequencing. Sequences were derived from CD4+ or CD8+ T cells sorted from blood, sampled in a trial of the OX40 agonist ivuxolimab. The rearranged chain carries TRBV6-1 and TRBJ2-7; no D gene is confidently identified. The receptor's source is an adult with an advanced solid tumor such as melanoma, head and neck, liver or kidney cancer. The bases are TGTGCCAGCTTTGAAGGTCAACATAAACAAGTTTACGAGCAGTACTTC. The encoded protein is CASFEGQHKQVYEQYF.